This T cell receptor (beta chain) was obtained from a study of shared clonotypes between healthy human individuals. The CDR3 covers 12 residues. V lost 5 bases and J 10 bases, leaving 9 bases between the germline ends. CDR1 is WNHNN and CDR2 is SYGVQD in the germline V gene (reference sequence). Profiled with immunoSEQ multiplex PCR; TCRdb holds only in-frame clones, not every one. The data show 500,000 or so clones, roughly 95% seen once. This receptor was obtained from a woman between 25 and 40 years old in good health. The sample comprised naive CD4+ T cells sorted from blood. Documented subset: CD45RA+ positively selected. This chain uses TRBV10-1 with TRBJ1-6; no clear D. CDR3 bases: TGCGCCAGCAGTAGGGAGGGCTCACCCCTCCACTTT. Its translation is CASSREGSPLHF.